This note documents a single TCR beta chain sequence. As yet, its antigen is unknown. This entry belongs to a study of identical twins. The germline gives CDR1 MNHNS, CDR2 SASEGT. The CDR3 loop spans 15 amino acids. V was pared by 3 bases and J by 3 bases, with 15 bases between. Via MiXCR, TCRdb re-called the 5' RACE reads, giving one row per CDR3 protein. The table shows around 530,000 distinct CDR3 sequences, with over 12% occurring only once. General observations from the study: Models predicted less out-of-frame TCR alpha sharing in monozygotic twins than was found.

These data also formed part of another study, on yellow fever vaccine responses in identical twins.

This receptor was obtained from a woman under 30 in good health. The sequencing input was CD4+ T cells sorted from blood. The V call is TRBV6-1, the J call TRBJ2-7; D is perhaps TRBD1 (5 bases). CDR3 residues: CASSDKSVGLYEQYF. CDR3 nucleotides: TGTGCCAGCAGTGATAAGTCGGTGGGGCTCTACGAGCAGTACTTC.